This T cell receptor (beta chain) was recovered during a study of cytomegalovirus exposure and HLA in healthy donors. On this clone: Its antigen is not known.

General study findings and limits: Reports indicated that the classifier achieved high specificity and sensitivity in diagnosing cytomegalovirus status. TCR beta chains numbering more than 150 were designated cytomegalovirus-associated.

Data came from immunoSEQ multiplex PCR; TCRdb stores just in-frame clones and leaves some out. Of around 120,000 clones detected, about 83% appear once; the ten largest clones hold 4.9%. This TCR was recovered from a man aged 18 to 35 in good health and CMV-seronegative. The sample was PBMCs.

The CDR3 here is CASSIGLRGNEKLFF. For the CDR3, the DNA is TGTGCCAGTAGTATAGGTCTCCGAGGTAATGAAAAACTGTTTTTT. V is TRBV19 and J is TRBJ1-4; D gene uncertain. The CDR3 sequence is 15 residues long. Germline V CDR1 and CDR2: LNHDA, SQIVND (reference sequence). V was pared by 1 base and J by 4 bases, with 10 bases between.